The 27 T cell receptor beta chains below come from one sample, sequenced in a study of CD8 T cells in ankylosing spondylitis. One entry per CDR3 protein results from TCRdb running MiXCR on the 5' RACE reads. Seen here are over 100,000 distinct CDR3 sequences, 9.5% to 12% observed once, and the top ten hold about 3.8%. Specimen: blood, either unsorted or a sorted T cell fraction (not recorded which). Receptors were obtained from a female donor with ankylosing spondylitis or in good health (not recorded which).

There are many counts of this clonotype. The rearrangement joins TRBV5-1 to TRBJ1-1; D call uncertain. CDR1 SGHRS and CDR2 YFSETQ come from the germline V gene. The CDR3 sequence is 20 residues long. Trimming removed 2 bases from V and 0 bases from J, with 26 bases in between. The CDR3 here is CASSFLPGPPSRSMNTEAFF. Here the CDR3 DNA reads TGCGCCAGCAGCTTCCTGCCAGGTCCCCCCTCGAGATCCATGAACACTGAAGCTTTCTTT. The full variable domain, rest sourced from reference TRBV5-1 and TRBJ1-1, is KAGVTQTPRYLIKTRGQQVTLSCSPISGHRSVSWYQQTPGQGLQFLFEYFSETQRNKGNFPGRFSGRQFSNSRSEMNVSTLELGDSALYLCASSFLPGPPSRSMNTEAFFGQGTRLTVV.

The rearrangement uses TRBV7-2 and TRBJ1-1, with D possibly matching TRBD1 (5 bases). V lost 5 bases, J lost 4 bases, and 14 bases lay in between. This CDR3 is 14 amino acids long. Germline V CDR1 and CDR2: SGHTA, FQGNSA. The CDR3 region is CASSPYGGPTEAFF. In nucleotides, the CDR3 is TGTGCCAGCAGCCCCTATGGGGGACCCACTGAAGCTTTCTTT.

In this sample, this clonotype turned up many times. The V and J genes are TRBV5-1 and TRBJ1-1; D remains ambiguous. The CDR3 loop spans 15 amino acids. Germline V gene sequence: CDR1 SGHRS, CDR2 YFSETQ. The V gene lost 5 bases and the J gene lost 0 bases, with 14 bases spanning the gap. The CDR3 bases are TGCGCCAGCAGGGGTAATTGGGTCATGAACACTGAAGCTTTCTTT. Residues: CASRGNWVMNTEAFF.

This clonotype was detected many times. The CDR3 DNA reads as TGTGCCAGCAGCCAACCCCGGGGCGTTAAAGAAAAACTGTTTTTT. Its protein is CASSQPRGVKEKLFF. The chain links TRBV14 to TRBJ1-4; possible D gene TRBD1, 5 bases. Germline assignment: CDR1 SGHDN and CDR2 FVKESK. V lost 2 bases and J lost 8, with 15 bases in between. The CDR3 is made up of 15 amino acids.

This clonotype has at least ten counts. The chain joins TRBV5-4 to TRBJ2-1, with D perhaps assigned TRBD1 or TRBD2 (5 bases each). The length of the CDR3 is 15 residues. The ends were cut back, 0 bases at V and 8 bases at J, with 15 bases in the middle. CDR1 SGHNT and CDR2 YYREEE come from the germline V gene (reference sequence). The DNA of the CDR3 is TGTGCCAGCAGCTTGGGTAGTTTGGGGGTTGATGAGCAGTTCTTC. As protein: CASSLGSLGVDEQFF.

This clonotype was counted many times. CDR3 protein: CSAKTFHGLAGAAVTYNEQFF. The CDR3 DNA sequence: TGCAGTGCTAAAACCTTCCACGGACTAGCGGGAGCGGCAGTAACCTACAATGAGCAGTTCTTC. The genes are TRBV20-1 and TRBJ2-1; 13 bases match TRBD2. CDR1 is DFQATT and CDR2 is SNEGSKA in the germline V gene (reference sequence). CDR3 length equals 21 residues. V was pared by 4 bases and J by 2 bases, with 20 bases of the junction left unmatched.

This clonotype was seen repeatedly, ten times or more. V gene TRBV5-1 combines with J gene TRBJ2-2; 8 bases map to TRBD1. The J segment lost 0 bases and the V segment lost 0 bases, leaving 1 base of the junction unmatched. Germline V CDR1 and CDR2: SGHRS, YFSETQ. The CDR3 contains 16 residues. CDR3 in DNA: TGCGCCAGCAGCTTGGAACAGGGGGCGAACACCGGGGAGCTGTTTTTT. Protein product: CASSLEQGANTGELFF.

The CDR3 sequence is CASSPGWAGSDYGYTF. CDR3 sequence (DNA): TGTGCCAGCAGTCCCGGATGGGCCGGGTCCGACTATGGCTACACCTTC. The V gene is TRBV6-5, the J gene TRBJ1-2, with no clear D. With 5 bases removed from V and 3 bases from J, the gap between germline ends came to 19 bases. The CDR3 runs 16 residues. Germline values: CDR1 MNHEY, CDR2 SVGAGI.

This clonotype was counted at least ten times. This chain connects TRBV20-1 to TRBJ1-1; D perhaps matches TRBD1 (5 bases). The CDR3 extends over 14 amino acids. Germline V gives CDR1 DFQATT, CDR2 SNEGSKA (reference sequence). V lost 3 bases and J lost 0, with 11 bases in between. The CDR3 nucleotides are TGCAGTGCTAGTCGGGGCAGCCTGAACACTGAAGCTTTCTTT. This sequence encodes CSASRGSLNTEAFF.

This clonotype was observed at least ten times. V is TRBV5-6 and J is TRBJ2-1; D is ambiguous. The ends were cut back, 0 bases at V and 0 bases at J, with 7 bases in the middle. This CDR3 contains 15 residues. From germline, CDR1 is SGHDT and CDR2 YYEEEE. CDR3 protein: CASSLAYTSYNEQFF. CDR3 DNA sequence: TGTGCCAGCAGCTTGGCTTACACCTCCTACAATGAGCAGTTCTTC.

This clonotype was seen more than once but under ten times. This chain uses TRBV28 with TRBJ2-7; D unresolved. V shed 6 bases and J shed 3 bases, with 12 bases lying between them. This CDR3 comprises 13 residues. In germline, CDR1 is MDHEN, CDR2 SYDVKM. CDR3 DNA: TGTGCCAGCAGCATGGGGAAGCGCTACGAGCAGTACTTC. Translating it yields CASSMGKRYEQYF.

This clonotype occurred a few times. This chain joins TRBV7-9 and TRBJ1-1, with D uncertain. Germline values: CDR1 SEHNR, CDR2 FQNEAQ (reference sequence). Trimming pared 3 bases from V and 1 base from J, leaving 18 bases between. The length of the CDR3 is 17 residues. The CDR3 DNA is TGTGCCAGCAGCTTCTCGAACCCCTCGACGACGAACACTGAAGCTTTCTTT. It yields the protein CASSFSNPSTTNTEAFF.

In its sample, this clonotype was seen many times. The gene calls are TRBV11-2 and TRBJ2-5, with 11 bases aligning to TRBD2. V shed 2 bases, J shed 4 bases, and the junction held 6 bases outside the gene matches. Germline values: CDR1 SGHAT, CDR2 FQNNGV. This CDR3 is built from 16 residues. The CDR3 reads CASSLSRGLAGETQYF. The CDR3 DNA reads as TGTGCCAGCAGCTTATCCCGCGGACTAGCGGGAGAGACCCAGTACTTC.

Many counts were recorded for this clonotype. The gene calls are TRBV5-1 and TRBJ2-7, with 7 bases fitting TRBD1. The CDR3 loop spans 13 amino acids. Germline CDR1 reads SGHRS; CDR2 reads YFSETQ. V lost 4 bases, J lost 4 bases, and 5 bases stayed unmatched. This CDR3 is CASSTDREYEQYF. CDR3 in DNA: TGCGCCAGCAGCACCGACAGGGAATACGAGCAGTACTTC.

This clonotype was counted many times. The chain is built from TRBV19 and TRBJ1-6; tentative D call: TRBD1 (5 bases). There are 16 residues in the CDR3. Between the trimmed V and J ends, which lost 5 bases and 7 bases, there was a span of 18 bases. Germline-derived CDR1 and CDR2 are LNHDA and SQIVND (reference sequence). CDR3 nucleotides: TGTGCCAGTAGTGTCCCGGGGGAGGCGCCGAATTCACCCCTCCACTTT. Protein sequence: CASSVPGEAPNSPLHF.

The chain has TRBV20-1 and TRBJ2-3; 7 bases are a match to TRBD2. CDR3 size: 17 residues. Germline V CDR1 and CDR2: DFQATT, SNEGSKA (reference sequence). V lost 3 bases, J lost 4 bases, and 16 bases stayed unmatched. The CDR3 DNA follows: TGCAGTGCTAGTAAAAGGGGTAGGGAGGGCCCTTCAGATACGCAGTATTTT. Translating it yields CSASKRGREGPSDTQYF.

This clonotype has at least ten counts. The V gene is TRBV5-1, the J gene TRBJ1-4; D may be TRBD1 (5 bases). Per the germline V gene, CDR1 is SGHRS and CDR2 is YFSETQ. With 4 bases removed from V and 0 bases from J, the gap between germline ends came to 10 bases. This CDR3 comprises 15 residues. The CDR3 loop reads CASSLRDATNEKLFF. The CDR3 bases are TGCGCCAGCAGCCTCCGGGACGCAACTAATGAAAAACTGTTTTTT. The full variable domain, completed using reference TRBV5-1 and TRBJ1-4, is KAGVTQTPRYLIKTRGQQVTLSCSPISGHRSVSWYQQTPGQGLQFLFEYFSETQRNKGNFPGRFSGRQFSNSRSEMNVSTLELGDSALYLCASSLRDATNEKLFFGSGTQLSVL.

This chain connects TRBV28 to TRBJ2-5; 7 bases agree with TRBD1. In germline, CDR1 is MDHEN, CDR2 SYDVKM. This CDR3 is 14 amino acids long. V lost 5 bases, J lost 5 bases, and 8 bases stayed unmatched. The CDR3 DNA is TGTGCCAGCAGTCGTGACAGGGCCCGGGAGACCCAGTACTTC. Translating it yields CASSRDRARETQYF.

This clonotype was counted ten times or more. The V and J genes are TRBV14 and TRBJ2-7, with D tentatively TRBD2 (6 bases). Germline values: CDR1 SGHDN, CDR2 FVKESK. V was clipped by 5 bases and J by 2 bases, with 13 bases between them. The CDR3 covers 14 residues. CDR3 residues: CASSGLTGTYEQYF. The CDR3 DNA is TGTGCCAGCAGCGGACTAACTGGGACCTACGAGCAGTACTTC.

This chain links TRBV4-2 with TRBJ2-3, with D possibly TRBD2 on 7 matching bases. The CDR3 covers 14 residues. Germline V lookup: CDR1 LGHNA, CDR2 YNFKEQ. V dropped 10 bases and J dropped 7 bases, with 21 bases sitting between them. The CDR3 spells CAMGPGGLGYTQYF. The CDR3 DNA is TGTGCCATGGGCCCCGGGGGGCTCGGATATACGCAGTATTTT.

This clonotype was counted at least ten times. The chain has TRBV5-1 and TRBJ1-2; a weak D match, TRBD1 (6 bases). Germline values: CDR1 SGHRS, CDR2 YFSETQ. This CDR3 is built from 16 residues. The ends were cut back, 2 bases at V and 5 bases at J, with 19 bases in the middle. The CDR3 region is CASSLALSTGYYGYTF. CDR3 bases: TGCGCCAGCAGCTTAGCCCTTTCTACAGGGTATTATGGCTACACCTTC.

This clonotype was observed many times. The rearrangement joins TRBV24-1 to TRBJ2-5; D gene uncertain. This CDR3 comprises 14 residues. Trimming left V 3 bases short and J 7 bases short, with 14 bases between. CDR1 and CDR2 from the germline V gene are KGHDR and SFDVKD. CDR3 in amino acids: CATSDPQMSGTQYF. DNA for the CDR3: TGTGCCACCAGTGATCCTCAGATGTCAGGGACCCAGTACTTC.

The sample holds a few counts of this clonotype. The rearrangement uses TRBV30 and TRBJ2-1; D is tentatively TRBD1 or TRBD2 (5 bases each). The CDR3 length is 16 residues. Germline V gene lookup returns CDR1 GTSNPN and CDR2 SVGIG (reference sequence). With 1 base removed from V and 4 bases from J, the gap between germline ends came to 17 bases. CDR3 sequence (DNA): TGTGCCTGGAGTGCATTCCGGGACCGTCTATACAATGAGCAGTTCTTC. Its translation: CAWSAFRDRLYNEQFF.

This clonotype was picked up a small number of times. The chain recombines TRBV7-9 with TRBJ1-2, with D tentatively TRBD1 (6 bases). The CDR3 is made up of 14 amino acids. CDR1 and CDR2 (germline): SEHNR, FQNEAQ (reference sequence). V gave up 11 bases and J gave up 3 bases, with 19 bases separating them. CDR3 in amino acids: CAGVGDTHHYGYTF. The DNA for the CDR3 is TGTGCCGGCGTTGGGGACACACACCACTATGGCTACACCTTC.

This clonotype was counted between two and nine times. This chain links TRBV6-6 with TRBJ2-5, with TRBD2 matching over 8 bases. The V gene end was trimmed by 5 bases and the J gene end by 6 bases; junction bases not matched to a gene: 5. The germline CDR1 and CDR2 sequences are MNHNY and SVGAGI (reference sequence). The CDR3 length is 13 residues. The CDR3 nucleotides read TGTGCCAGCAGTCCTCAGCGGGGGAAGACCCAGTACTTC. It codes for CASSPQRGKTQYF.

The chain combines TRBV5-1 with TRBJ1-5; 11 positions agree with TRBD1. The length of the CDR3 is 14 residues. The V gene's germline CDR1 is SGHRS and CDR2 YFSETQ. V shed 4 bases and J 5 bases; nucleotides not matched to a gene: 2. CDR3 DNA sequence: TGCGCCAGCAGCCGGACAGGGGGCGATCAGCCCCAGCATTTT. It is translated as CASSRTGGDQPQHF. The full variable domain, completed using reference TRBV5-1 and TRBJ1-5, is KAGVTQTPRYLIKTRGQQVTLSCSPISGHRSVSWYQQTPGQGLQFLFEYFSETQRNKGNFPGRFSGRQFSNSRSEMNVSTLELGDSALYLCASSRTGGDQPQHFGDGTRLSIL.

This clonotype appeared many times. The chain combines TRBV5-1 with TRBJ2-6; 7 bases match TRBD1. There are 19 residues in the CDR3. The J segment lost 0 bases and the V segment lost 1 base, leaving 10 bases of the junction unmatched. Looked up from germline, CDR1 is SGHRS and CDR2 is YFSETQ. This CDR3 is CASSLRPGQLHSGANVLTF. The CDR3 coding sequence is TGCGCCAGCAGCTTGCGACCGGGACAGCTACACTCTGGGGCCAACGTCCTGACTTTC.